Listed below are T cell receptor beta chains from one sample, sequenced in a study of T cells in Graves' hyperthyroidism and ophthalmopathy. TCRdb ran MiXCR on the multiplex PCR reads and lists one entry per CDR3 protein. Of under 300,000 distinct CDR3 sequences detected, 22% appear once; the ten largest clones hold under 65%. The sample consisted of blood. These receptor sequences come from a young man with Graves' ophthalmopathy. CDR3s include the opening cysteine and the closing phenylalanine or tryptophan. D genes are given only for firm matches. Rows may omit the clone size; those that give it use once, few, many or a size class.

length,D,size,V,J,DNA,CDR3
15,TRBD2,.,TRBV7-2,TRBJ2-5,TGTGCCAGCAGCTTGGGACTAGTGGGGGGAAAGACCCAGTACTTC,CASSLGLVGGKTQYF
13,.,.,TRBV20-1,TRBJ1-1,TGCAGTGCTAGTTCTACGGGGAACACTGAAGCTTTCTTT,CSASSTGNTEAFF
14,.,many,TRBV11-3,TRBJ1-1,TGTGCCAGCAGCTTAGATCCGGTGAACACTGAAGCTTTCTTT,CASSLDPVNTEAFF
13,.,many,TRBV7-2,TRBJ2-1,TGTGCCAGCAGCTCTTATCTCTACAATGAGCAGTTCTTC,CASSSYLYNEQFF
17,TRBD1,many,TRBV20-1,TRBJ2-5,TGCAGTGCTAGAGATATGACCGGGACAGGGGGCGTCGAGACCCAGTACTTC,CSARDMTGTGGVETQYF
13,TRBD1,.,TRBV28,TRBJ1-4,TGTGCCAGCAGTCAAGGGACAGACGAAAAACTGTTTTTT,CASSQGTDEKLFF
15,.,once,TRBV7-9,TRBJ2-3,TGTGCCAGCAGCCCCCGAGGGCCGGGCACAGATACGCAGTATTTT,CASSPRGPGTDTQYF
17,TRBD2,many,TRBV11-2,TRBJ2-1,TGTGCCAGCAGCTTAGTAGGCGGGAGGGCCGAGGGTAATGAGCAGTTCTTC,CASSLVGGRAEGNEQFF
17,TRBD1,.,TRBV7-2,TRBJ2-1,TGTGCCAGCAGCTTACCGACGGGACAGGGGGCATTCAATGAGCAGTTCTTC,CASSLPTGQGAFNEQFF
18,TRBD1,.,TRBV4-1,TRBJ1-1,TGCGCCAGCAGCCAAGCCCGAGCGGGACAGGGGGTGAACACTGAAGCTTTCTTT,CASSQARAGQGVNTEAFF
15,TRBD1,many,TRBV7-8,TRBJ2-7,TGTGCCAGCAGCTTAGCGCTCGGCAGGGGGTACGAGCAGTACTTC,CASSLALGRGYEQYF
14,TRBD2,many,TRBV28,TRBJ2-3,TGTGCCAGTGATCACAGCGGGAGTAGAGATACGCAGTATTTT,CASDHSGSRDTQYF
15,TRBD2,few,TRBV7-2,TRBJ2-1,TGTGCCAGCAGTTTGACTAGCGCCGGAGGGGATGAGCAGTTCTTC,CASSLTSAGGDEQFF
16,.,many,TRBV2,TRBJ1-2,TGTGCCAGCAGTGAGCGGGGGAGTTGGGGTTCGGATGGCTACACCTTC,CASSERGSWGSDGYTF
13,.,few,TRBV28,TRBJ2-5,TGTGCCAGCAGTAGTAGGCTGGCAGAGACCCAGTACTTC,CASSSRLAETQYF
13,.,few,TRBV5-6,TRBJ2-1,TGTGCCAGCAGCCCGACTAGTTGGAATGAGCAGTTCTTC,CASSPTSWNEQFF
14,.,many,TRBV2,TRBJ2-2,TGTGCCAGCAGTGAACTCTCGAACACCGGGGAGCTGTTTTTT,CASSELSNTGELFF
16,.,few,TRBV30,TRBJ2-1,TGTGCCTGGAGTTCCGGCTCACTCGGGTCCTACAATGAGCAGTTCTTC,CAWSSGSLGSYNEQFF
15,.,few,TRBV10-3,TRBJ2-5,TGTGCCATCAGTGAGTCCTCGGTATTAGAAGAGACCCAGTACTTC,CAISESSVLEETQYF
14,.,many,TRBV5-1,TRBJ2-2,TGCGCCAGCAGCTTGGAAGGGGCGGACGGGGAGCTGTTTTTT,CASSLEGADGELFF
14,.,.,TRBV18,TRBJ1-4,TGTGCCAGCACCCTCACGGGAACTAATGAAAAACTGTTTTTT,CASTLTGTNEKLFF
14,.,once,TRBV7-2,TRBJ2-7,TGTGCCAGCAGCTTCAGGCCACAGGGCTACGAGCAGTACTTC,CASSFRPQGYEQYF
12,TRBD2,.,TRBV7-9,TRBJ2-5,TGTGCCAGCAGCCCCTCTAGCGGGAGGTTATACTTC,CASSPSSGRLYF
13,.,many,TRBV20-1,TRBJ2-7,TGCAGTGCTAACTGGGACCGAACCTACGAGCAGTACTTC,CSANWDRTYEQYF
16,TRBD1,few,TRBV5-1,TRBJ2-2,TGCGCCAGCAGCCCCCGGACAGGGGTGGACACCGGGGAGCTGTTTTTT,CASSPRTGVDTGELFF
15,.,many,TRBV11-1,TRBJ2-1,TGTGCCAGCAGCTTATCCGGGGCTAGTTTCCATGAGCAGTTCTTC,CASSLSGASFHEQFF
14,.,.,TRBV7-3,TRBJ2-5,TGTGCCAGCAGCTTAACGTCCGAACAAGAGACCCAGTACTTC,CASSLTSEQETQYF
14,.,few,TRBV28,TRBJ2-7,TGTGCCAGCAGTTTTTTCGGAAGGACCTACGAGCAGTACTTC,CASSFFGRTYEQYF
18,.,.,TRBV15,TRBJ2-6,TGTGCCACCAGCAGAGATGGGCAGTCTAGCTCTGGGGCCAACGTCCTGACTTTC,CATSRDGQSSSGANVLTF
14,TRBD2,.,TRBV3-1,TRBJ2-3,TGTGCCAGTTCTAGCGGAGTTGGGGCAGATACGCAATATTTT,CASSSGVGADTQYF
11,.,many,TRBV28,TRBJ1-2,TGTGCCAGCAGTTTTACCTATGGCTACACCTTC,CASSFTYGYTF
14,TRBD1,.,TRBV10-1,TRBJ2-2,TGCGCCAGCAGTTGGGACAGGGGCACCGGGGAGCTGTTTTTT,CASSWDRGTGELFF
12,TRBD1,.,TRBV29-1,TRBJ1-1,TGCAGCGTTGGAAAGGACAGGACTGAAGCTTCCTTT,CSVGKDRTEASF
13,TRBD1,.,TRBV12-3/TRBV12-4,TRBJ1-2,TGTGCCAGCACCCCCCAGGGGGCGCGAGGCTACACCTTC,CASTPQGARGYTF
13,.,few,TRBV6-2/TRBV6-3,TRBJ2-2,TGTGCCAGCAGTTTCTCACCAGGCGGGGAGCTGTTTTTT,CASSFSPGGELFF
15,.,few,TRBV5-1,TRBJ1-4,TGCGCCAGCAGCGCCGGACTGTCGGGTAATGAAAAACTGTTTTTT,CASSAGLSGNEKLFF
15,.,few,TRBV11-3,TRBJ1-2,TGTGCCAGCAGCTACGGGAGGGGCAATACAGATGGCTACACCTTC,CASSYGRGNTDGYTF
12,.,.,TRBV20-1,TRBJ1-4,TGCAGTGCTAGGGGGGTAGGCGAAAAACTGTTTTTT,CSARGVGEKLFF
14,.,.,TRBV18,TRBJ1-5,TGTGCCAGCTCACCCATCGGGGACGGTCAGCCCCAGCATTTT,CASSPIGDGQPQHF
14,.,.,TRBV28,TRBJ2-5,TGTGCCAGCAGAAAACTAGTCAACCAAGAGACCCAGTACTTC,CASRKLVNQETQYF